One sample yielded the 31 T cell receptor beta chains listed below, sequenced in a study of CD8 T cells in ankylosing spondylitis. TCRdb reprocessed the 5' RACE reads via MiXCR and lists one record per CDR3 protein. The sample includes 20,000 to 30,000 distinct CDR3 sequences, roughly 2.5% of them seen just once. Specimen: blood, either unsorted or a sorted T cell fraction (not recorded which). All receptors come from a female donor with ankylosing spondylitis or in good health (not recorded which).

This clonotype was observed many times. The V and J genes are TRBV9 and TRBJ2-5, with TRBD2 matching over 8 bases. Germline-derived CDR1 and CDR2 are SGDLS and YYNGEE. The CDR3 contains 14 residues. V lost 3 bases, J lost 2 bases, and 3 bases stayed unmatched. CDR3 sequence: CASSGTSPQETQYF. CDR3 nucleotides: TGTGCCAGCAGCGGGACTAGCCCACAAGAGACCCAGTACTTC.

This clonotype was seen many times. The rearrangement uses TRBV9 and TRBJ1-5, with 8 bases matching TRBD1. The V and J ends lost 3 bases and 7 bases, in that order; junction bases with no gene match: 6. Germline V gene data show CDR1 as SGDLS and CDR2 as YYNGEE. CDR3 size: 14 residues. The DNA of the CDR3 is TGTGCCAGCAGCGAACAGGGGGGTAACCAGCCCCAGCATTTT. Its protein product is CASSEQGGNQPQHF.

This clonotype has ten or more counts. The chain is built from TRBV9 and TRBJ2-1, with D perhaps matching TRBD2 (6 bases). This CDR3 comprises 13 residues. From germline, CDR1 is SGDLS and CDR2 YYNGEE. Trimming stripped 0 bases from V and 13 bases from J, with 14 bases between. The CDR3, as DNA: TGTGCCAGCAGCGTAGTAGCTAGCGACCATCAGTTCTTC. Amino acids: CASSVVASDHQFF. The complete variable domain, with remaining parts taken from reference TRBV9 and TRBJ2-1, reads DSGVTQTPKHLITATGQRVTLRCSPRSGDLSVYWYQQSLDQGLQFLIQYYNGEERAKGNILERFSAQQFPDLHSELNLSSLELGDSALYFCASSVVASDHQFFGPGTRLTVL.

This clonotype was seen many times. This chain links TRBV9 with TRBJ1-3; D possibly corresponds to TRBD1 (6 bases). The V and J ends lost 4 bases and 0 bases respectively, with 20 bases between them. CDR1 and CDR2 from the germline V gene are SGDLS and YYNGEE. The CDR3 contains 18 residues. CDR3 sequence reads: CASSPQSGTLRSGNTIYF. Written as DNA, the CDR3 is TGTGCCAGCAGCCCCCAGAGCGGGACACTGCGCTCTGGAAACACCATATATTTT.

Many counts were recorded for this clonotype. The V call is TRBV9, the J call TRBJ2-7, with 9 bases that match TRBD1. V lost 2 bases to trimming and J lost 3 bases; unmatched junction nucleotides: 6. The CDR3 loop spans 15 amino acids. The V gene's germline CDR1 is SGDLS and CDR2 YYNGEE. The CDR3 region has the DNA TGTGCCAGCAGCGTGGGTGGGACAGGGAGCTACGAGCAGTACTTC. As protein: CASSVGGTGSYEQYF.

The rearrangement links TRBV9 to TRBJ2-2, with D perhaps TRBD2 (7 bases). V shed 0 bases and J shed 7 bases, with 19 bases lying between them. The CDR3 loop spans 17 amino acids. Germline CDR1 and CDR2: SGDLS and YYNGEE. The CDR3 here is CASSVVGGGAGGGELFF. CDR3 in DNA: TGTGCCAGCAGCGTAGTTGGGGGGGGCGCCGGTGGCGGGGAGCTGTTTTTT.

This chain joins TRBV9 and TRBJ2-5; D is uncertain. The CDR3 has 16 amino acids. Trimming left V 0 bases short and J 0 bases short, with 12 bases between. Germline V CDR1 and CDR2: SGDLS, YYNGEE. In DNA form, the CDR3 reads TGTGCCAGCAGCGTAGGGCTACCCCCTTACCAAGAGACCCAGTACTTC. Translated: CASSVGLPPYQETQYF.

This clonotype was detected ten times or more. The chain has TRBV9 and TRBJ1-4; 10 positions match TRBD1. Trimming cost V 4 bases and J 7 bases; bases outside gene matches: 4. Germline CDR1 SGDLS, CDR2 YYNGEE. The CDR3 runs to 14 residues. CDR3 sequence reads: CASSTGQGTEKLFF. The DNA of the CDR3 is TGTGCCAGCAGCACGGGACAGGGGACTGAAAAACTGTTTTTT.

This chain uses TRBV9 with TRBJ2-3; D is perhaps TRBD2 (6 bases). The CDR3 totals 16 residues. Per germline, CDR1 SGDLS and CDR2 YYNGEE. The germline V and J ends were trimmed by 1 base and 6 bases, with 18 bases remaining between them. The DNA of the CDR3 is TGTGCCAGCAGCGTAATGAGCGGGCCCCGGTGGGATACGCAGTATTTT. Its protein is CASSVMSGPRWDTQYF.

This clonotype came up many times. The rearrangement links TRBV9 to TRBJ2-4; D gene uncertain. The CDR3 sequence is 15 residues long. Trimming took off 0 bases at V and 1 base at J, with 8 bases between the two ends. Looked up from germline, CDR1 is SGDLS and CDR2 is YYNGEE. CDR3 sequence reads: CASSVDGSAKNIQYF. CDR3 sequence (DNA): TGTGCCAGCAGCGTAGACGGGTCGGCCAAAAACATTCAGTACTTC.

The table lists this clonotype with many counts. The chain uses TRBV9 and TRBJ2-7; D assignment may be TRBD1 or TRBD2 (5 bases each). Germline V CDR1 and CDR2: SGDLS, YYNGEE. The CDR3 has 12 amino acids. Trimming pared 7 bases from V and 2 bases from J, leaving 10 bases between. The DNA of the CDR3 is TGTGCCAGCGGGGGTTACCCCTACGAGCAGTACTTC. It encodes CASGGYPYEQYF.

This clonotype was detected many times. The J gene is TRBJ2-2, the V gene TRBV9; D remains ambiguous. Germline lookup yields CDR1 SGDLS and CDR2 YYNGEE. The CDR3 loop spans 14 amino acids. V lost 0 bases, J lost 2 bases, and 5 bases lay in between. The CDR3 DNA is TGTGCCAGCAGCGTAGCTACAAACACCGGGGAGCTGTTTTTT. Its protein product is CASSVATNTGELFF.

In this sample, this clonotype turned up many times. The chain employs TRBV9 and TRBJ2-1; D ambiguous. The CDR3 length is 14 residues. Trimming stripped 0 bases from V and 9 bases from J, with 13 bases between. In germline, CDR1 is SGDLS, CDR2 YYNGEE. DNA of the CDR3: TGTGCCAGCAGCGTAGGCCTGCCGACCGGTGAGCAGTTCTTC. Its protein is CASSVGLPTGEQFF.

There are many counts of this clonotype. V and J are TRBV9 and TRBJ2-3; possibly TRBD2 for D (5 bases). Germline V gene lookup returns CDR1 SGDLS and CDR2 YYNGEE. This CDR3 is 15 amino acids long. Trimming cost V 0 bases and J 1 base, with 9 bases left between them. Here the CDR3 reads CASSVGNSGTDTQYF. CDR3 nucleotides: TGTGCCAGCAGCGTAGGTAATAGCGGCACAGATACGCAGTATTTT.

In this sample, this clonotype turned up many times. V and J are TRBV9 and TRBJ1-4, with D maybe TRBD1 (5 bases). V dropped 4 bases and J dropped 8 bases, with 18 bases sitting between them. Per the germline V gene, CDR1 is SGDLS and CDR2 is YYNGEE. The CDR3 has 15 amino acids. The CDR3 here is CASSTGDRRGEKLFF. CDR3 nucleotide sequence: TGTGCCAGCAGCACAGGTGACAGAAGGGGAGAAAAACTGTTTTTT. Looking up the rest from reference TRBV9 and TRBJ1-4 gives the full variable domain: DSGVTQTPKHLITATGQRVTLRCSPRSGDLSVYWYQQSLDQGLQFLIQYYNGEERAKGNILERFSAQQFPDLHSELNLSSLELGDSALYFCASSTGDRRGEKLFFGSGTQLSVL.

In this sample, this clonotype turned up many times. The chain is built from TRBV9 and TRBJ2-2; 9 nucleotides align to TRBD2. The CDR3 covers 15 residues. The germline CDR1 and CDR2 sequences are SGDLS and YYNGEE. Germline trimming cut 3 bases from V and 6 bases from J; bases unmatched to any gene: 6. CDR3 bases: TGTGCCAGCAGCGAGGGACTAGCTGGTGCCGGGGAGCTGTTTTTT. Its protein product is CASSEGLAGAGELFF.

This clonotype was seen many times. CDR3 sequence reads: CASSAGTGGLRGNTIYF. The CDR3 DNA reads as TGTGCCAGCAGCGCAGGAACGGGGGGGCTGAGGGGAAACACCATATATTTT. The chain is built from TRBV9 and TRBJ1-3; D may be TRBD1 (6 bases). Trimming shortened V by 3 bases and J by 4 bases, and 20 bases separated the two germline ends. The CDR3 is made up of 17 amino acids. Germline assignment: CDR1 SGDLS and CDR2 YYNGEE.

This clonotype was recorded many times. The CDR3 nucleotides are TGTGCCAGCAGTTTGGTGGGCAGCAGCTATGGCTACACCTTC. It is translated as CASSLVGSSYGYTF. The chain joins TRBV9 to TRBJ1-2; D call uncertain. The germline V gene encodes CDR1 SGDLS and CDR2 YYNGEE. The length of the CDR3 is 14 residues. Trimming removed 5 bases at V and 4 bases at J, with 15 bases between.

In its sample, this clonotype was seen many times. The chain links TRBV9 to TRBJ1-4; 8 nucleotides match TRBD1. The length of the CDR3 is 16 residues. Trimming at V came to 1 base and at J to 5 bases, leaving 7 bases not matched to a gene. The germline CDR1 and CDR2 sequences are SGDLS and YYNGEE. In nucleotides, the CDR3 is TGTGCCAGCAGCGTACAGGACACAGGGGGGAATGAAAAACTGTTTTTT. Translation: CASSVQDTGGNEKLFF.

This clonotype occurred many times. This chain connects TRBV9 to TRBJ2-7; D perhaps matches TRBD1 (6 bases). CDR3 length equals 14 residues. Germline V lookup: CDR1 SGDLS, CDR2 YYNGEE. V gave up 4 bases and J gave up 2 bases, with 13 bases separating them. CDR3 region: CASSPQTGPYEQYF. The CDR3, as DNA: TGTGCCAGCAGCCCCCAGACAGGTCCCTACGAGCAGTACTTC.

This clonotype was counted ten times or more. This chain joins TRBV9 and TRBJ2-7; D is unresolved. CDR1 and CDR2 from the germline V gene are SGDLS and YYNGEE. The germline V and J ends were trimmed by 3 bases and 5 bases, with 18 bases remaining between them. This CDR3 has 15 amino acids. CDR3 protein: CASSASPTAPHEQYF. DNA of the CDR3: TGTGCCAGCAGCGCGAGTCCGACCGCACCCCACGAGCAGTACTTC.

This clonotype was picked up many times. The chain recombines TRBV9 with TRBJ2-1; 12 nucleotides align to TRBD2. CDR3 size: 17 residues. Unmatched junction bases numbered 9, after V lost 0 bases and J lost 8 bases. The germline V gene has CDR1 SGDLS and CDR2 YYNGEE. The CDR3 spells CASSVGASGRAGDEQFF. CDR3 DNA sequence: TGTGCCAGCAGCGTAGGAGCTAGCGGGAGGGCCGGGGATGAGCAGTTCTTC.

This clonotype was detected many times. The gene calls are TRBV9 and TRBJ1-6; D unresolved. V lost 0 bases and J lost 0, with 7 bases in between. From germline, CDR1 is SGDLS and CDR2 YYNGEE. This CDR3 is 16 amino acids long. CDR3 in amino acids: CASSVGENSYNSPLHF. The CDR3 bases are TGTGCCAGCAGCGTAGGGGAAAACTCCTATAATTCACCCCTCCACTTT.

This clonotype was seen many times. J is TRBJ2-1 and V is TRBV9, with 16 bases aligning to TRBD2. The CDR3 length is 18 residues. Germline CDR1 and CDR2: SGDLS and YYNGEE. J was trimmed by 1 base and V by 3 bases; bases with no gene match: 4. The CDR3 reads CASSAGLAGGPSYNEQFF. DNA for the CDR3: TGTGCCAGCAGCGCGGGACTAGCGGGAGGGCCTTCCTACAATGAGCAGTTCTTC.

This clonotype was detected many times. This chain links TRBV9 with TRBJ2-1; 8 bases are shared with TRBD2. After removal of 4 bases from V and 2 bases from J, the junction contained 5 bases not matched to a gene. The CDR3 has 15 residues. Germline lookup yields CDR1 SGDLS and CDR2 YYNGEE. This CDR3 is CASSLSGVAYNEQFF. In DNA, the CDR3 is TGTGCCAGCAGCCTTAGCGGGGTGGCCTACAATGAGCAGTTCTTC.

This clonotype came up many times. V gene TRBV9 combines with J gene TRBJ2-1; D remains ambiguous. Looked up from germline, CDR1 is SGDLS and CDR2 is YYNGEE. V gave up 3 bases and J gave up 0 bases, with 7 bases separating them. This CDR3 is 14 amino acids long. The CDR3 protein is CASSARSSYNEQFF. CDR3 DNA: TGTGCCAGCAGCGCCCGTAGCTCCTACAATGAGCAGTTCTTC.

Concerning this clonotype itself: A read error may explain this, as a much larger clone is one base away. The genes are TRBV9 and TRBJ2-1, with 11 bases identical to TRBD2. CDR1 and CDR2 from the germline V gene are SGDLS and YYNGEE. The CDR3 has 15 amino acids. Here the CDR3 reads CASSVTSGGYSEQFF. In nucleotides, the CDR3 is TGTGCCAGCAGCGTCACTAGCGGGGGCTACAGTGAGCAGTTCTTC.

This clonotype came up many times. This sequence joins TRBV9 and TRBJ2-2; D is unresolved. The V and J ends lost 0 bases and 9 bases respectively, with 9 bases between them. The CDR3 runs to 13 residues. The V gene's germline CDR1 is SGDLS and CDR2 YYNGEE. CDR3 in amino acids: CASSVAGSRELFF. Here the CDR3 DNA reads TGTGCCAGCAGCGTAGCGGGTAGTCGGGAGCTGTTTTTT.

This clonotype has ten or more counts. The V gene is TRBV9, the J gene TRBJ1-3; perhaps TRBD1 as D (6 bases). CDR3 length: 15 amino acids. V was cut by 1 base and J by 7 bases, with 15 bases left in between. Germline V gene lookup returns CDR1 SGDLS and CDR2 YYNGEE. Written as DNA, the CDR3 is TGTGCCAGCAGCGTAACCTCGGGACAAAGGAACACCATATATTTT. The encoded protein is CASSVTSGQRNTIYF.

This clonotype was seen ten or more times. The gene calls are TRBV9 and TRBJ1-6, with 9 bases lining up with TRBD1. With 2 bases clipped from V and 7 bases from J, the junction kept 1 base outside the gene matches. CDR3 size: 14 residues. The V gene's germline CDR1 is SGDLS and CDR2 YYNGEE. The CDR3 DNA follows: TGTGCCAGCAGCGTTGGGACAGGGAATTCACCCCTCCACTTT. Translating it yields CASSVGTGNSPLHF.

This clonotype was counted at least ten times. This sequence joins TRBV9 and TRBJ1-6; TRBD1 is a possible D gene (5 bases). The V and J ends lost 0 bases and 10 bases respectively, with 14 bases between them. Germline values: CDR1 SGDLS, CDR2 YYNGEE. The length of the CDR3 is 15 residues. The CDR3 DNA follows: TGTGCCAGCAGCGTAGATGGGGGAAGTCGCTCACCCCTCCACTTT. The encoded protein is CASSVDGGSRSPLHF.